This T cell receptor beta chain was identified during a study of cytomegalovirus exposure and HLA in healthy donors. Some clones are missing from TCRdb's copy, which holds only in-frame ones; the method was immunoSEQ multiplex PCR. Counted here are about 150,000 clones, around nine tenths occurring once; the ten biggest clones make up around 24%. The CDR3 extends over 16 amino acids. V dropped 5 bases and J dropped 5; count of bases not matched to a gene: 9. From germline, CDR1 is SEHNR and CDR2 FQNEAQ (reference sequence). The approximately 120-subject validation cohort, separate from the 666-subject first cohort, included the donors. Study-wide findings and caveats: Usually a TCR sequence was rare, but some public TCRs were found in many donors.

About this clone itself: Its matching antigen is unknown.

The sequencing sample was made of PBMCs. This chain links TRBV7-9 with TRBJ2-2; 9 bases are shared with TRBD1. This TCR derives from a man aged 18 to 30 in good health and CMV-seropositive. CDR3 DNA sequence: TGTGCCAGCAGCGGGTACCGGGACAGGGAGACCGGGGAGCTGTTTTTT. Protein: CASSGYRDRETGELFF.